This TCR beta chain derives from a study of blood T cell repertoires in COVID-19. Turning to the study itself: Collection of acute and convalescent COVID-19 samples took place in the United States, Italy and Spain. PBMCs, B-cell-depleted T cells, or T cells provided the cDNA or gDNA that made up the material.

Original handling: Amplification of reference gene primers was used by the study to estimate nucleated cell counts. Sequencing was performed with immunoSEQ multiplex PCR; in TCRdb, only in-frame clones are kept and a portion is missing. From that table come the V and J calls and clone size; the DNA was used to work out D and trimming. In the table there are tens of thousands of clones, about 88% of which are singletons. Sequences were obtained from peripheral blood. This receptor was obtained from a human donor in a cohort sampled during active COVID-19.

This CDR3 reads CASSRGGDWNTEAFF. The CDR3, as DNA: TGTGCCAGCAGTCGCGGAGGTGACTGGAACACTGAAGCTTTCTTT. The chain joins TRBV25-1 to TRBJ1-1; D not certain. Germline V gene data show CDR1 as MGHDK and CDR2 as SYGVNS. The V end lost 5 bases, the J end lost 1 base, and 14 bases lay between the germline ends. This CDR3 region has 15 residues.